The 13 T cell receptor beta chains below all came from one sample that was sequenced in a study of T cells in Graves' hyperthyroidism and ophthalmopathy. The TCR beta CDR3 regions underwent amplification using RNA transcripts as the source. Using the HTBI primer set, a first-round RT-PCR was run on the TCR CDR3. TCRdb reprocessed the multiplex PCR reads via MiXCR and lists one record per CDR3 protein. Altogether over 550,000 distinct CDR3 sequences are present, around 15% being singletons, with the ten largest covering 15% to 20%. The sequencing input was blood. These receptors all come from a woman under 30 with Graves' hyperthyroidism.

In DNA form, the CDR3 reads TGTGCCAGCAGTCTCGAGGACGGGAGGCATGAGCAGTTCTTC. Translating it yields CASSLEDGRHEQFF. J is TRBJ2-1 and V is TRBV27; 7 bases line up with TRBD2. Trimming at V came to 5 bases and at J to 8 bases, leaving 9 bases not matched to a gene. Germline V gene sequence: CDR1 MNHEY, CDR2 SMNVEV (reference sequence). The CDR3 sequence is 14 residues long.

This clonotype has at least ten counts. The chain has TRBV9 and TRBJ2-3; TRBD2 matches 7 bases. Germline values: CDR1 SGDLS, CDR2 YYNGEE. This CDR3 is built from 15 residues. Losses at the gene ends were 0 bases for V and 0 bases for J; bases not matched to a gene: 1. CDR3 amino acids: CASSVAGGSTDTQYF. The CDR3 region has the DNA TGTGCCAGCAGCGTAGCGGGAGGAAGCACAGATACGCAGTATTTT.

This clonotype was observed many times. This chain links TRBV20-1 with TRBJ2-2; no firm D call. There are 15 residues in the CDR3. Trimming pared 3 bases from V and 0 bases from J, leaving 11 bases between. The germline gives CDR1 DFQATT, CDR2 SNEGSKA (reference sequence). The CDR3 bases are TGCAGTGCTAGGAATTGGCAGCCGAACACCGGGGAGCTGTTTTTT. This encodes CSARNWQPNTGELFF.

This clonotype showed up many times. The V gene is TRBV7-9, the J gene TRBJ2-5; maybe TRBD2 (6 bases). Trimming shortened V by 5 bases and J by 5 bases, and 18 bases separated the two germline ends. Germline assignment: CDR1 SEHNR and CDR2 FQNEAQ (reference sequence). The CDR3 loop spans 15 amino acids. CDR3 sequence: CASSISSPGAETQYF. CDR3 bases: TGTGCCAGCAGCATTTCTAGCCCGGGAGCTGAGACCCAGTACTTC.

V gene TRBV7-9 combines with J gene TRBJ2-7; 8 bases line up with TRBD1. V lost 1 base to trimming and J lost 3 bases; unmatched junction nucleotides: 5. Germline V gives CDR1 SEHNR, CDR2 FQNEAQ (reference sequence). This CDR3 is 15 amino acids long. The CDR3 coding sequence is TGTGCCAGCAGCTTAGGGACAGGGAGTAACTACGAGCAGTACTTC. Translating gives CASSLGTGSNYEQYF. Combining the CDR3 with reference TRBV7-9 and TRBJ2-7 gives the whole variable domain DTGVSQNPRHKITKRGQNVTFRCDPISEHNRLYWYRQTLGQGPEFLTYFQNEAQLEKSRLLSDRFSAERPKGSFSTLEIQRTEQGDSAMYLCASSLGTGSNYEQYFGPGTRLTVT.

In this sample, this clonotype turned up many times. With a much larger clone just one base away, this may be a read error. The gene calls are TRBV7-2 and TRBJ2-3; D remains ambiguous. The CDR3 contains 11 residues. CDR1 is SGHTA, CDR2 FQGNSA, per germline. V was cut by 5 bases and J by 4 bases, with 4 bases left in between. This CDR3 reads CASSQPDTQYF. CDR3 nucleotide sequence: TGTGCCAGCAGCCAGCCAGATACGCAGTATTTT.

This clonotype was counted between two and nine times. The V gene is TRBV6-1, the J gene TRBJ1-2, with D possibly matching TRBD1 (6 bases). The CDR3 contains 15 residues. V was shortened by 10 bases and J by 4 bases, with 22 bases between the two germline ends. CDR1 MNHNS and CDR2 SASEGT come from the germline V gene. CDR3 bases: TGTGCCATCGGAGGGACATCCAAAGGGGGCTATGGCTACACCTTC. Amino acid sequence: CAIGGTSKGGYGYTF.

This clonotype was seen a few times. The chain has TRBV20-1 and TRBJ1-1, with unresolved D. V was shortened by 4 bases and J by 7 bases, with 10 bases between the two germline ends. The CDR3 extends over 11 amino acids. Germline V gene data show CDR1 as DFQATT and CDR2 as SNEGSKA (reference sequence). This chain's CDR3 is CSAIGSLEAFF. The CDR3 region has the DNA TGCAGTGCTATTGGGAGCCTTGAAGCTTTCTTT.

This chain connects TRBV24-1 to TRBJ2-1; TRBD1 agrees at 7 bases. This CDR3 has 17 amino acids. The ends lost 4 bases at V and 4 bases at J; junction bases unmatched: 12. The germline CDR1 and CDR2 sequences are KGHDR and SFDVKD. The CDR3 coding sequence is TGTGCCACCAGTGACCTTAACAGGGGCCCAAGTTACAATGAGCAGTTCTTC. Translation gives CATSDLNRGPSYNEQFF.

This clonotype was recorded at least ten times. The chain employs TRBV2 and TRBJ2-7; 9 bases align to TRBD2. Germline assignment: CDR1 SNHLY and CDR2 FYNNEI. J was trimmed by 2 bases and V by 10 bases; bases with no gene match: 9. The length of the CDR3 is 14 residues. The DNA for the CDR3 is TGTGCCAACCGCGTTGGCGGGGGGGCCTACGAGCAGTACTTC. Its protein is CANRVGGGAYEQYF.

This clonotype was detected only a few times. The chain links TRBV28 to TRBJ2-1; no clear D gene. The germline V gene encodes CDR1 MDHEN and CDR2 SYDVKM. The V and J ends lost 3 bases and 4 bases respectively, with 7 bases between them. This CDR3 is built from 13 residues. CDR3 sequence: CASSLRPYNEQFF. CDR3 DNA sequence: TGTGCCAGCAGTTTGAGGCCGTACAATGAGCAGTTCTTC.

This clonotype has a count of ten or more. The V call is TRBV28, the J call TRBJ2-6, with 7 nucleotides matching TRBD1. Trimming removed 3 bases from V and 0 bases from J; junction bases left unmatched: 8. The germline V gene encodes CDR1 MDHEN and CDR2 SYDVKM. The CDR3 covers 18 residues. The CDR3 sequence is CASSFLDRSISGANVLTF. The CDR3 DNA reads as TGTGCCAGCAGTTTCCTGGACAGGAGCATCTCTGGGGCCAACGTCCTGACTTTC.

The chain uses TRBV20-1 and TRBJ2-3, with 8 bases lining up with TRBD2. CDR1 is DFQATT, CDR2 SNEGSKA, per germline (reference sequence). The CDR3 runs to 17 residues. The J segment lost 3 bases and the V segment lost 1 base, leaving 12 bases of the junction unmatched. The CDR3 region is CSARVVLRGVETDTQYF. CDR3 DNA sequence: TGCAGTGCTAGAGTGGTCTTGCGGGGGGTGGAAACAGATACGCAGTATTTT.